This T cell receptor (beta chain) was found in a study of blood T cell repertoires in COVID-19. The CDR3 is made up of 15 amino acids. V gave up 4 bases and J gave up 3 bases; unmatched junction bases: 8. Germline CDR1 reads MGHRA; CDR2 reads YSYEKL. The repertoire was sequenced with immunoSEQ multiplex PCR; TCRdb's copy has only in-frame clones and lacks some. The sample shows more than 85,000 clones, under 85% of them seen only once. The TCR sequence derives from a man aged 65-85 years with acute or convalescent COVID-19. Sequencing was performed on peripheral blood. The J gene is TRBJ1-2, the V gene TRBV4-1; 7 bases are a match to TRBD1. The DNA for the CDR3 is TGCGCCAGCAGCCGTGCGCAGGGGGACTACTATGGCTACACCTTC. Encoded protein: CASSRAQGDYYGYTF.